One sample yielded the 32 T cell receptor beta chains listed below, sequenced in a study of blood T cell repertoires in COVID-19. The assay was immunoSEQ multiplex PCR, and TCRdb's table has in-frame clones only and misses some. The data contain under 200,000 clones, roughly 80% of them singletons. The sequenced material came from peripheral blood. The receptors derive from a man aged 70-80 years with acute or convalescent COVID-19.

V gene TRBV5-4 combines with J gene TRBJ2-3, with 9 bases aligning to TRBD2. The CDR3 is 15 amino acids. Germline CDR1 is SGHNT and CDR2 is YYREEE (reference sequence). V gave up 5 bases and J gave up 4 bases; unmatched junction bases: 8. CDR3 sequence reads: CASSYSGSSPDTQYF. CDR3 DNA sequence: TGTGCCAGCAGTTATAGCGGGAGCAGCCCAGATACGCAGTATTTT.

This clone was detected many times. The chain carries TRBV6-5 and TRBJ2-7; 9 nucleotides agree with TRBD2. The germline gives CDR1 MNHEY, CDR2 SVGAGI. CDR3 length: 15 amino acids. With 0 bases clipped from V and 6 bases from J, the junction kept 6 bases outside the gene matches. This chain's CDR3 is CASSYSAGGGAEQYF. The CDR3 nucleotides are TGTGCCAGCAGTTACTCGGCGGGAGGGGGGGCCGAGCAGTACTTC.

This chain uses TRBV3-1 (or the pseudogene TRBV3-2) with TRBJ1-2; D unresolved. The CDR3 contains 16 residues. The germline V gene has CDR1 LGHDT and CDR2 YNNKEL (reference sequence). With 2 bases removed from V and 7 bases from J, the gap between germline ends came to 20 bases. In DNA, the CDR3 is TGTGCCAGCAGCCAAACATTCGGCCAGGCGACAAGTGGCTACACCTTC. It specifies CASSQTFGQATSGYTF.

The chain links TRBV6-5 to TRBJ2-7; D remains unclear. The V end was cut by 8 bases, the J end by 0 bases, with 14 bases between. This CDR3 spans 14 amino acids. Germline-derived CDR1 and CDR2 are MNHEY and SVGAGI. CDR3 sequence reads: CASGITGGSYEQYF. As DNA, the CDR3 is TGTGCCAGCGGAATTACCGGCGGCTCCTACGAGCAGTACTTC.

The CDR3 reads CASSLEGVMAEQYF. The CDR3 DNA follows: TGTGCCAGCAGTTTGGAGGGAGTTATGGCCGAGCAGTACTTC. J is TRBJ2-7 and V is TRBV28, with a tentative D call TRBD2 (6 bases). The CDR3 spans 14 residues. V lost 3 bases and J 6 bases, leaving 15 bases between the germline ends. The germline V gene has CDR1 MDHEN and CDR2 SYDVKM.

This clone was picked up a small number of times. This chain uses TRBV5-1 with TRBJ1-5; possible D gene TRBD1, 6 bases. The CDR3 totals 15 residues. CDR1 is SGHRS and CDR2 is YFSETQ in the germline V gene. The V end was cut by 5 bases, the J end by 5 bases, with 17 bases between. The CDR3 DNA is TGCGCCAGCAGTTTCCGGGACATCTCGCATCAGCCCCAGCATTTT. Protein product: CASSFRDISHQPQHF.

J is TRBJ2-2 and V is TRBV5-1, with D possibly TRBD2 on 5 matching bases. The CDR3 is 14 residues long. CDR1 and CDR2 (germline): SGHRS, YFSETQ. Trimming took off 9 bases at V and 4 bases at J, with 16 bases between the two ends. The CDR3 loop reads CATNRGTGTGELFF. The CDR3 DNA sequence: TGCGCCACCAACCGGGGAACGGGCACCGGGGAGCTGTTTTTT. Full variable domain (remainder filled in from reference TRBV5-1 and TRBJ2-2): KAGVTQTPRYLIKTRGQQVTLSCSPISGHRSVSWYQQTPGQGLQFLFEYFSETQRNKGNFPGRFSGRQFSNSRSEMNVSTLELGDSALYLCATNRGTGTGELFFGEGSRLTVL.

The rearrangement joins TRBV7-8 to TRBJ2-7, with 8 bases that match TRBD1. The CDR3 contains 15 residues. CDR1 is SGHVS, CDR2 FQNEAQ, per germline. The ends lost 5 bases at V and 5 bases at J; junction bases unmatched: 11. CDR3 DNA sequence: TGTGCCAGCAGCGGACCCGGGACAGGCAAGGACGAGCAGTACTTC. Amino acids: CASSGPGTGKDEQYF. Full variable domain (rest looked up from reference TRBV7-8 and TRBJ2-7): GAGVSQSPRYKVAKRGQDVALRCDPISGHVSLFWYQQALGQGPEFLTYFQNEAQLDKSGLPSDRFFAERPEGSVSTLKIQRTQQEDSAVYLCASSGPGTGKDEQYFGPGTRLTVT.

J is TRBJ1-2 and V is TRBV27; 10 nucleotides align to TRBD1. CDR3 length equals 20 residues. CDR1 MNHEY and CDR2 SMNVEV come from the germline V gene (reference sequence). V shed 6 bases and J 13 bases; nucleotides not matched to a gene: 32. CDR3 nucleotide sequence: TGTGCCAGCAGCCCCGAAGGTGCCGGGACAGGGGATTACAGAGGTGTTGGGGTCACCTTC. Protein product: CASSPEGAGTGDYRGVGVTF.

This clone was detected a few times. This chain's CDR3 is CASRSSGAPVTYNEQFF. In DNA, the CDR3 is TGTGCCAGCAGATCCTCAGGGGCGCCCGTCACCTACAATGAGCAGTTCTTC. The chain couples TRBV7-2 to TRBJ2-1, with TRBD1 as a possible D gene (6 bases). The CDR3 loop spans 17 amino acids. CDR1 is SGHTA and CDR2 is FQGNSA in the germline V gene. Trimming stripped 6 bases from V and 2 bases from J, with 20 bases between.

The genes are TRBV19 and TRBJ2-5; 9 bases match TRBD1. The CDR3 is 14 residues long. J gave up 9 bases and V 4 bases, and 9 bases lay outside the gene matches. Germline V gene data show CDR1 as LNHDA and CDR2 as SQIVND (reference sequence). The CDR3 sequence: CASSSAQGALAQYF. Written as DNA, the CDR3 is TGTGCCAGTAGTAGCGCACAGGGGGCTCTGGCCCAGTACTTC.

The V call is TRBV19, the J call TRBJ1-2; TRBD1 agrees at 12 bases. The V segment lost 7 bases and the J segment 4 bases; nucleotides outside the gene matches: 10. CDR1 and CDR2 (germline): LNHDA, SQIVND (reference sequence). The length of the CDR3 is 16 residues. CDR3 nucleotide sequence: TGTGCCAGTACCCAGGGACAGGGGGCGTTTTTCTATGGCTACACCTTC. Translating gives CASTQGQGAFFYGYTF.

This CDR3 reads CASSIGTGPGYNEQFF. The CDR3 DNA sequence: TGTGCCAGCAGCATAGGGACAGGTCCGGGGTACAATGAGCAGTTCTTC. The chain has TRBV5-8 and TRBJ2-1; 8 bases are shared with TRBD1. V was clipped by 4 bases and J by 4 bases; unmatched bases: 10. Germline V lookup: CDR1 SGHTS, CDR2 YDEGEE. The length of the CDR3 is 16 residues. Variable domain in full (rest from reference TRBV5-8 and TRBJ2-1): EAGVTQSPTHLIKTRGQQATLRCSPISGHTSVYWYQQALGLGLQFLLWYDEGEERNRGNFPPRFSGRQFPNYSSELNVNALELEDSALYLCASSIGTGPGYNEQFFGPGTRLTVL.

This clone has more than one count but fewer than ten. This chain uses TRBV6-6 with TRBJ2-7; 12 nucleotides line up with TRBD2. From germline, CDR1 is MNHNY and CDR2 SVGAGI (reference sequence). This CDR3 comprises 15 residues. The junction had 1 base not matched to a gene; V was cut back by 0 bases and J by 4 bases. This CDR3 is CASSYSTSGSYEQYF. CDR3 DNA: TGTGCCAGCAGTTACTCGACTAGCGGGAGTTACGAGCAGTACTTC.

The table lists this clone with a count of one. The V and J genes are TRBV6-5 and TRBJ2-5, with 10 positions matching TRBD2. The CDR3 is made up of 13 amino acids. Germline-derived CDR1 and CDR2 are MNHEY and SVGAGI. J gave up 3 bases and V 7 bases, and 2 bases lay outside the gene matches. The chain's CDR3 is CASNLAGEETQYF. As DNA, the CDR3 is TGTGCCAGCAATCTAGCGGGAGAAGAGACCCAGTACTTC.

In this sample, this clone turned up many times. The identical CDR3 is also encoded by other nucleotide sequences in the sample. The V gene is TRBV19, the J gene TRBJ2-3, with TRBD1 matching 11 bases. Germline V lookup: CDR1 LNHDA, CDR2 SQIVND (reference sequence). V was pared by 6 bases and J by 4 bases, with 3 bases of the junction left unmatched. The CDR3 consists of 14 residues. The CDR3, as DNA: TGTGCCAGTAGACGGACAGGGGGCCCAGATACGCAGTATTTT. This gives the protein CASRRTGGPDTQYF.

CDR3 DNA sequence: TGTGCCAGCAGCTTATCTGGACAGGGGGTAAGCGAGCAGTACTTC. Translated: CASSLSGQGVSEQYF. V usage is TRBV7-2 and J usage is TRBJ2-7, with 10 bases identical to TRBD1. With V trimmed by 2 bases and J by 6 bases, 7 bases remained unmatched. Germline CDR1 SGHTA, CDR2 FQGNSA. The CDR3 is 15 amino acids.

This chain joins TRBV5-1 and TRBJ1-1, with a weak D call TRBD1 (6 bases). This CDR3 has 14 residues. Germline values: CDR1 SGHRS, CDR2 YFSETQ. V was shortened by 0 bases and J by 7 bases, with 13 bases between the two germline ends. CDR3 DNA sequence: TGCGCCAGCAGCTTGGAGGGGGTGGGGAGTGAAGCTTTCTTT. The encoded protein is CASSLEGVGSEAFF.

This rearrangement joins TRBV15 to TRBJ1-3; D remains unclear. Germline assignment: CDR1 LNHNV and CDR2 YYDKDF (reference sequence). The CDR3 loop spans 17 amino acids. V was shortened by 2 bases and J by 0 bases, with 14 bases between the two germline ends. The CDR3 nucleotides read TGTGCCACCAGCAGATATGGAGAGGGCGTCTCTGGAAACACCATATATTTT. Its protein product is CATSRYGEGVSGNTIYF. The full variable domain, with the rest looked up from reference TRBV15 and TRBJ1-3, is DAMVIQNPRYQVTQFGKPVTLSCSQTLNHNVMYWYQQKSSQAPKLLFHYYDKDFNNEADTPDNFQSRRPNTSFCFLDIRSPGLGDTAMYLCATSRYGEGVSGNTIYFGEGSWLTVV.

A few counts support this clone. The V call is TRBV2, the J call TRBJ1-5; 8 nucleotides agree with TRBD1. The CDR3 has 14 residues. V dropped 5 bases and J dropped 7; count of bases not matched to a gene: 7. In germline, CDR1 is SNHLY, CDR2 FYNNEI. CDR3 sequence reads: CASSSQGAQQPQHF. CDR3 bases: TGTGCCAGCAGTTCTCAGGGGGCGCAACAGCCCCAGCATTTT.

The V gene is TRBV5-4, the J gene TRBJ1-1, with a tentative D call TRBD1 (6 bases). The V and J ends lost 0 bases and 8 bases respectively, with 11 bases between them. The CDR3 is 13 amino acids. Germline CDR1 reads SGHNT; CDR2 reads YYREEE (reference sequence). The CDR3 sequence is CASSLARGREAFF. Here the CDR3 DNA reads TGTGCCAGCAGCTTGGCGAGGGGGAGAGAAGCTTTCTTT.

The CDR3 nucleotides read TGTGCCAGCAGTGAAGCTCGGGACAGATATCAGCCCCAGCATTTT. Its translation: CASSEARDRYQPQHF. This rearrangement joins TRBV6-1 to TRBJ1-5; the match to TRBD1 covers 7 bases. J gave up 5 bases and V 0 bases, and 4 bases lay outside the gene matches. Per the germline V gene, CDR1 is MNHNS and CDR2 is SASEGT. This CDR3 contains 15 residues.

V gene TRBV6-5 combines with J gene TRBJ1-1; 7 bases are shared with TRBD1. This CDR3 is built from 13 residues. The germline V gene encodes CDR1 MNHEY and CDR2 SVGAGI. V shed 7 bases, J shed 4 bases, and the junction held 6 bases outside the gene matches. The CDR3 coding sequence is TGTGCCAGCACAGGACAGGTGGGCACTGAAGCTTTCTTT. This sequence encodes CASTGQVGTEAFF.

This chain connects TRBV5-5 to TRBJ2-3; D uncertain. CDR1 SGHKS and CDR2 YYEKEE come from the germline V gene (reference sequence). This CDR3 is built from 13 residues. Trimming left V 2 bases short and J 4 bases short, with 8 bases between. The chain's CDR3 is CASSFDTADTQYF. The CDR3 DNA reads as TGTGCCAGCAGCTTTGATACAGCAGATACGCAGTATTTT.

The V and J genes are TRBV9 and TRBJ1-2, with unresolved D. Germline values: CDR1 SGDLS, CDR2 YYNGEE. Trimming cost V 2 bases and J 5 bases, with 7 bases left between them. The CDR3 consists of 12 residues. CDR3 DNA sequence: TGTGCCAGCAGCGTCCTAACGTATGGCTACACCTTC. It is translated as CASSVLTYGYTF.

The V call is TRBV5-1, the J call TRBJ2-1, with 8 bases that match TRBD1. This CDR3 spans 15 amino acids. Germline CDR1 is SGHRS and CDR2 is YFSETQ. The V and J ends lost 4 bases and 5 bases, in that order; junction bases with no gene match: 8. The CDR3: CASSMTGVGNNEQFF. CDR3 in DNA: TGCGCCAGCAGCATGACAGGGGTTGGGAACAATGAGCAGTTCTTC.

The chain employs TRBV18 and TRBJ2-5, with TRBD2 as a possible D gene (5 bases). Germline V gene data show CDR1 as KGHSH and CDR2 as LQKENI. V lost 0 bases to trimming and J lost 2 bases, with 10 bases between them. The CDR3 length is 15 residues. The CDR3 loop is CASSPPSGSQETQYF. The CDR3 DNA sequence: TGTGCCAGCTCACCACCTTCGGGGTCACAAGAGACCCAGTACTTC.

The sample holds one count of this clone. The chain uses TRBV10-3 and TRBJ2-1; TRBD2 is a possible D gene (5 bases). The CDR3 consists of 17 residues. Trimming took 0 bases from V and 8 from J, leaving 20 bases between them. Germline CDR1 reads ENHRY; CDR2 reads SYGVKD. CDR3 residues: CAISESYGVEGSDEQFF. CDR3 DNA: TGTGCCATCAGTGAGTCGTATGGGGTCGAAGGGAGCGATGAGCAGTTCTTC.

This chain joins TRBV14 and TRBJ1-2, with D maybe TRBD1 (5 bases). CDR1 is SGHDN, CDR2 FVKESK, per germline. V gave up 4 bases and J gave up 5 bases, with 20 bases separating them. The CDR3 runs 16 residues. CDR3 sequence reads: CASSPDGGPAGYGYTF. The CDR3 DNA is TGTGCCAGCAGCCCCGACGGGGGACCTGCTGGGTATGGCTACACCTTC.

The gene calls are TRBV5-4 and TRBJ1-6; D unclear. The CDR3 is 15 amino acids. Germline-derived CDR1 and CDR2 are SGHNT and YYREEE (reference sequence). Trimming left V 4 bases short and J 6 bases short, with 14 bases between. The CDR3 nucleotides read TGTGCCAGCAGCCCTTACACGAAACCTAATTCACCCCTCCACTTT. Its translation is CASSPYTKPNSPLHF.

The chain is built from TRBV4-1 and TRBJ1-5, with D unresolved. CDR3 length equals 19 residues. Per germline, CDR1 MGHRA and CDR2 YSYEKL. V lost 0 bases and J 0 bases, leaving 18 bases between the germline ends. The CDR3 sequence: CASSQERLLSPYSNQPQHF. In nucleotides, the CDR3 is TGCGCCAGCAGCCAAGAGAGACTGCTTTCGCCTTATAGCAATCAGCCCCAGCATTTT.

This clone has a handful of counts. The chain links TRBV19 to TRBJ1-2, with 7 bases lining up with TRBD1. Germline CDR1 LNHDA, CDR2 SQIVND (reference sequence). This CDR3 is built from 14 residues. V shed 3 bases, J shed 3 bases, and the junction held 4 bases outside the gene matches. The CDR3 reads CASSMVGQYYGYTF. The CDR3 DNA is TGTGCCAGTAGTATGGTGGGACAGTACTATGGCTACACCTTC.